The 10 T cell receptor beta chains given below trace back to one sample, sequenced in a study of cytomegalovirus exposure and HLA in healthy donors. Assay: immunoSEQ multiplex PCR; the TCRdb copy retains only in-frame clones and omits some. The sample lists 130,000 or so clones, around 85% occurring once. Sequencing was done on a sample of PBMCs. These receptors were obtained from a woman aged 25 to 39 in good health and CMV-seronegative.

This clone was seen just once. V usage is TRBV30 and J usage is TRBJ1-1; the D is unclear. The CDR3 extends over 11 amino acids. The V end was cut by 4 bases, the J end by 3 bases, with 6 bases between. Germline V gene data show CDR1 as GTSNPN and CDR2 as SVGIG (reference sequence). In DNA form, the CDR3 reads TGTGCCTGGAATGAGGACACTGAAGCTTTCTTT. Translated, it gives CAWNEDTEAFF.

In DNA form, the CDR3 reads TGTGCCAGCAGTTTCCCAGGGCAGGGCTACACCTTC. The encoded protein is CASSFPGQGYTF. This chain uses TRBV27 with TRBJ1-2, with D tentatively TRBD1 (5 bases). Germline assignment: CDR1 MNHEY and CDR2 SMNVEV (reference sequence). Trimming cost V 3 bases and J 8 bases, with 10 bases left between them. CDR3 length equals 12 residues.

This sequence joins TRBV7-9 and TRBJ1-2; D may be TRBD1 (5 bases). CDR3 size: 17 residues. Trimming pared 5 bases from V and 0 bases from J, leaving 19 bases between. Per the germline V gene, CDR1 is SEHNR and CDR2 is FQNEAQ (reference sequence). This CDR3 reads CASSPGGTKGTNYGYTF. The CDR3 nucleotides are TGTGCCAGCAGCCCCGGAGGGACCAAAGGAACTAACTATGGCTACACCTTC.

The V and J genes are TRBV9 and TRBJ2-5; TRBD2 aligns across 12 bases. Trimming removed 2 bases from V and 4 bases from J; junction bases left unmatched: 3. The CDR3 covers 15 residues. Looked up from germline, CDR1 is SGDLS and CDR2 is YYNGEE. The CDR3, as DNA: TGTGCCAGCAGCGTTCTAGCGGGGGGGGTAGAGACCCAGTACTTC. This gives the protein CASSVLAGGVETQYF.

The chain carries TRBV6-5 and TRBJ1-5, with 7 bases identical to TRBD1. The CDR3 runs to 13 residues. Germline loops: CDR1 MNHEY, CDR2 SVGAGI. With 5 bases clipped from V and 6 bases from J, the junction kept 4 bases outside the gene matches. Here the CDR3 DNA reads TGTGCCAGCAGTAGGGACAGTCGTCAGCCCCAGCATTTT. As protein: CASSRDSRQPQHF.

The chain combines TRBV18 with TRBJ2-7; 7 positions match TRBD2. There are 14 residues in the CDR3. J gave up 3 bases and V 4 bases, and 6 bases lay outside the gene matches. Looked up from germline, CDR1 is KGHSH and CDR2 is LQKENI. The CDR3 here is CASSLFGEGYEQYF. The CDR3 DNA reads as TGTGCCAGCTCACTCTTCGGGGAGGGCTACGAGCAGTACTTC.

This clone was seen more than once but under ten times. The chain recombines TRBV30 with TRBJ2-7, with a weak D call TRBD1 (6 bases). V lost 2 bases and J 1 base, leaving 15 bases between the germline ends. This CDR3 has 15 amino acids. The germline gives CDR1 GTSNPN, CDR2 SVGIG (reference sequence). CDR3 DNA sequence: TGTGCCTGGAGTAGGCCAGGGGCTCCTTCCTACGAGCAGTACTTC. This encodes CAWSRPGAPSYEQYF.

The chain combines TRBV11-2 with TRBJ1-5; D perhaps matches TRBD1 (5 bases). Looked up from germline, CDR1 is SGHAT and CDR2 is FQNNGV. The CDR3 length is 14 residues. V gave up 1 base and J gave up 5 bases, with 9 bases separating them. The CDR3 DNA follows: TGTGCCAGCAGCTTAGCCGGGACTTATCAGCCCCAGCATTTT. It encodes CASSLAGTYQPQHF.

The chain combines TRBV6-1 with TRBJ1-2, with 8 bases lining up with TRBD1. There are 15 residues in the CDR3. The V gene's germline CDR1 is MNHNS and CDR2 SASEGT. V lost 6 bases and J lost 0; bases outside the gene matches: 6. The chain's CDR3 is CASSPLQGANYGYTF. The DNA of the CDR3 is TGTGCCAGCAGCCCCCTACAGGGGGCTAACTATGGCTACACCTTC.

V and J are TRBV5-6 and TRBJ2-2; weak D call: TRBD1 (6 bases). Germline lookup yields CDR1 SGHDT and CDR2 YYEEEE. CDR3 length: 14 residues. V dropped 3 bases and J dropped 7 bases, with 13 bases sitting between them. The CDR3 nucleotides are TGTGCCAGCAGCTGGGGGCAGGGGAGCGGGGAGCTGTTTTTT. This codes for CASSWGQGSGELFF.